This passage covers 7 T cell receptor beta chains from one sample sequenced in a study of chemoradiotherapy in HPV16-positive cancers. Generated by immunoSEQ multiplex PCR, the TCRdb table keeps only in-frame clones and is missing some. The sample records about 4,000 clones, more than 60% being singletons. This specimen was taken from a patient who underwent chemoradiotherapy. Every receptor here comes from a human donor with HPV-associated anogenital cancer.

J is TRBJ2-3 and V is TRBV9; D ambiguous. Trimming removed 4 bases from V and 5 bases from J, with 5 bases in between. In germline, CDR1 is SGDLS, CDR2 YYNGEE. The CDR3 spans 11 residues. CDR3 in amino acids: CASSYGDTQYF. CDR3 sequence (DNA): TGTGCCAGCAGCTATGGAGATACGCAGTATTTT.

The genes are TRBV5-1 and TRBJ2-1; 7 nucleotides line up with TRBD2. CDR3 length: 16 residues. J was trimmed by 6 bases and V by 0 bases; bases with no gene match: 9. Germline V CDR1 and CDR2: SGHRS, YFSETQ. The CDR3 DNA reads TGCGCCAGCAGCTTGGTTGCGGGGGTGCTGAGCAATGAGCAGTTCTTC. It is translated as CASSLVAGVLSNEQFF.

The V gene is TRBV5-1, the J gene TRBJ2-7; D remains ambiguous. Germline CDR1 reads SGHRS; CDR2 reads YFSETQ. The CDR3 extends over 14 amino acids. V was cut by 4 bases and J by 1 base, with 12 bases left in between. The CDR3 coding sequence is TGCGCCAGCAGCCAAATGACGGAATCCTACGAGCAGTACTTC. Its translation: CASSQMTESYEQYF.

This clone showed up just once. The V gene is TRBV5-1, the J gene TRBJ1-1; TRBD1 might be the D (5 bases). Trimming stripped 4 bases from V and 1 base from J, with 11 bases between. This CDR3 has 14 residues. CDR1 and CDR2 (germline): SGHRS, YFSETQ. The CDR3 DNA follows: TGCGCCAGCAGCCAGGGACGCTCGAACACTGAAGCTTTCTTT. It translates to CASSQGRSNTEAFF.

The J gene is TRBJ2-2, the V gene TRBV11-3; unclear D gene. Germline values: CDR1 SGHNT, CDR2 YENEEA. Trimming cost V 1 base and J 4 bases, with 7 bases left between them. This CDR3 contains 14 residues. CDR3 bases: TGTGCCAGCAGCTTAGGTTTCAGCACCGGGGAGCTGTTTTTT. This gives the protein CASSLGFSTGELFF.

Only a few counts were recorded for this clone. The CDR3 DNA is TGTGCCAGTAGTCTTGTTTGGACGAACACTGAAGCTTTCTTT. This gives the protein CASSLVWTNTEAFF. The genes are TRBV19 and TRBJ1-1; D uncertain. The CDR3 spans 14 residues. The germline CDR1 and CDR2 sequences are LNHDA and SQIVND (reference sequence). V lost 5 bases and J 1 base, leaving 11 bases between the germline ends. The full variable domain, completed using reference TRBV19 and TRBJ1-1, is DGGITQSPKYLFRKEGQNVTLSCEQNLNHDAMYWYRQDPGQGLRLIYYSQIVNDFQKGDIAEGYSVSREKKESFPLTVTSAQKNPTAFYLCASSLVWTNTEAFFGQGTRLTVV.

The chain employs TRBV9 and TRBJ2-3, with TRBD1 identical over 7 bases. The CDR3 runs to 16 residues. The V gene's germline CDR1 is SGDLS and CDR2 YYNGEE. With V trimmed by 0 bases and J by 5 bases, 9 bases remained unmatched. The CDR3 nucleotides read TGTGCCAGCAGCGTAGCTACAGGGGCCCCCGGAGATACGCAGTATTTT. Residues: CASSVATGAPGDTQYF.